This T cell receptor (beta chain) emerged from a study of T cell responses to AZD1222 COVID-19 vaccine. This clone was detected once. The germline V gene encodes CDR1 SEHNR and CDR2 FQNEAQ (reference sequence). Between the trimmed V and J ends, which lost 2 bases and 6 bases, there was a span of 14 bases. The length of the CDR3 is 15 residues. Assay: immunoSEQ multiplex PCR; the TCRdb copy retains only in-frame clones and omits some. The table lists approximately 20,000 clones, approximately 82% of them singletons. The sequence derives from an adult in good health. J is TRBJ2-1 and V is TRBV7-9; D might be TRBD1 (7 bases). Sample: peripheral blood, taken on day 0 of AZD1222 vaccination. CDR3 DNA sequence: TGTGCCAGCAGCTTACAGGGGGGCCACCTCAATGAGCAGTTCTTC. Its translation is CASSLQGGHLNEQFF.